The TCR beta chain described here comes from a study of naive and memory T cell subsets. Points from the study as a whole: The RNA method is potentially sensitive to activation and differentiation changes.

TCR cDNA received a 3' ligated oligonucleotide that carried a UMI. CDR1 is SGHRS, CDR2 YFSETQ, per germline. The CDR3 loop spans 16 amino acids. V was cut by 0 bases and J by 0 bases, with 10 bases left in between. Ligated cDNA underwent four rounds of PCR with nested alpha and beta constant region primers and SP2. In TCRdb, the 5' RACE reads were re-called with MiXCR into one record per CDR3 protein. Of 56,000 or so distinct CDR3 sequences listed, around 7.3% are singletons. This clonotype has ten or more counts. Its antigen is as yet unknown. The genes are TRBV5-1 and TRBJ2-1; tentatively, D is TRBD1 (5 bases). The receptor was derived from a female donor in good health. The CDR3 sequence is CASSLAGSASYNEQFF. The CDR3 region has the DNA TGCGCCAGCAGCTTGGCAGGGTCGGCCTCCTACAATGAGCAGTTCTTC.